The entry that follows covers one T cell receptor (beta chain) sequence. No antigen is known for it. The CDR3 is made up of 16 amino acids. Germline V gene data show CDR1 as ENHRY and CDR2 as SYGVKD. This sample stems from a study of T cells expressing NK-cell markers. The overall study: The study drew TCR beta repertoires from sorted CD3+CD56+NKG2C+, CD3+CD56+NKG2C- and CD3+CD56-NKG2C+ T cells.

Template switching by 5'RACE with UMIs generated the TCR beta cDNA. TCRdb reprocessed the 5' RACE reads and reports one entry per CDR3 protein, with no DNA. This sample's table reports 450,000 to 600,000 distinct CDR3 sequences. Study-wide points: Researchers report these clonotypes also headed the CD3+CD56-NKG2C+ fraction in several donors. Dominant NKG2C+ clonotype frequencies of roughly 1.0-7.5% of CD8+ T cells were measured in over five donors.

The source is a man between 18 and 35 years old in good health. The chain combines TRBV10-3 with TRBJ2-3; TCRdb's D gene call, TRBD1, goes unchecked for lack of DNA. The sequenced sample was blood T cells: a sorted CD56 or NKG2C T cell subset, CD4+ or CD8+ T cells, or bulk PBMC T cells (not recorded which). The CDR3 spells CAISQGSGGPTDTQYF.